The entry that follows covers one T cell receptor (beta chain) sequence. Its antigen is currently unknown. The authors sequenced TCR beta from blood CD8+ and CD4+ T cells. This CDR3 spans 14 amino acids. V was clipped by 1 base and J by 6 bases; unmatched bases: 6. Germline V gene sequence: CDR1 DFQATT, CDR2 SNEGSKA (reference sequence). Reverse transcription of roughly 0.5 to 1 ug RNA was carried out with random hexamers. A multiplex approach, immunoSEQ multiplex PCR, amplified TCR beta CDR3 across 54 Vbeta and 13 Jbeta. TCRdb used MiXCR to reprocess the immunoSEQ multiplex PCR reads, holding one entry per CDR3 protein. Of about 130,000 distinct CDR3 sequences listed, around 94% were seen once; the top ten hold roughly 0.091%. The data stem from a study of CD8 T cells in Susac syndrome. Study-wide results and caveats: The study conceded that its TCR sequencing and HLA analysis involved relatively few individuals.

The sequencing input was CD4+ T cells from PBMCs. The chain is built from TRBV20-1 and TRBJ2-7; 10 bases are a match to TRBD2. This clonotype originated in a human donor in good health. As DNA, the CDR3 is TGCAGTGCTAGAGGTCGGCTAGCGGGAGTCGAGCAGTACTTC. Its translation is CSARGRLAGVEQYF.